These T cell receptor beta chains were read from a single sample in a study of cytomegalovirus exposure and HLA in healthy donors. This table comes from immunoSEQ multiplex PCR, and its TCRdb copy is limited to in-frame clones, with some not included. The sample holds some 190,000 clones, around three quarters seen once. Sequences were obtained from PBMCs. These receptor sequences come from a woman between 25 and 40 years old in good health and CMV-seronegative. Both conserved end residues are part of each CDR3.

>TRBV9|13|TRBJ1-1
CASSVDGIHEAFF
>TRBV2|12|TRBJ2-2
CASSQATGELFF
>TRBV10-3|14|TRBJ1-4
CAISLRGSDEKLFF
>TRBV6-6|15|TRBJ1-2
CASSYTRTGRYGYTF
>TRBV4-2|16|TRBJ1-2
CASSPRGGQANYGYTF
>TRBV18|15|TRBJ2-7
CASSPPVGVSYEQYF
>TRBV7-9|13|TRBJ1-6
CASSLDVGSPLHF
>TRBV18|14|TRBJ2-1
CASSLRREYNEQFF
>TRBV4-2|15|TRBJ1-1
CASSQEGGVGTEAFF
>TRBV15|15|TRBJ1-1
CATSRVDGRGTEAFF
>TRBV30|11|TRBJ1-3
CAWTTGNTIYF
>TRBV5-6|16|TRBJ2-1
CASSLVALSSYNEQFF
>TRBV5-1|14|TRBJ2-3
CASSFKGPRDTQYF
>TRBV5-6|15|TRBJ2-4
CASSSWTGGIHIQYF
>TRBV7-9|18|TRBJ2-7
CASSSPRDRLGSSYEQYF
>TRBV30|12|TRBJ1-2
CAWSPTSGGYTF
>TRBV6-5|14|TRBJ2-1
CASSFQRGGVEQFF
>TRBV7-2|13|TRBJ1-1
CASSPAGNTEAFF
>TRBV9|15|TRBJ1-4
CASSGQGRGDEKLFF
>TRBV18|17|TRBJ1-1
CASSPLGGRGLNTEAFF
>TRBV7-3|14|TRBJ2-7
CASSPSPGAYEQYF
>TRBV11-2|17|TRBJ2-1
CASSLDPRGGDYNEQFF
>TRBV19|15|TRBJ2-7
CASSIAGQRNYEQYF
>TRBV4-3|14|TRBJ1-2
CASSQYGQEDGYTF
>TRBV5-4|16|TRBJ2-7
CASRVEAGQGDYEQYF
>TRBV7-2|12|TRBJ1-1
CASSFPGFRAFF
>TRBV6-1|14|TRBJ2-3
CAGLSTGTGDTQYF
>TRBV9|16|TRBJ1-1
CASSEDRTQPNTEAFF
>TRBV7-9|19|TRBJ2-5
CASSPLPGLASFRAETQYF
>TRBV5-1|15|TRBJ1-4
CASSGGQGGGEKLFF
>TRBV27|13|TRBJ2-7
CASGTGRSYEQYF
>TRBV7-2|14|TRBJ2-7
CASSLLGSIYEQYF
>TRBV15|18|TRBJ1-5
CATSRGAPRGARNQPQHF
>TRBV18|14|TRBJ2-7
CASSPNQGSYEQYF
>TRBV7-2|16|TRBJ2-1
CASSSRTSGAYNEQFF
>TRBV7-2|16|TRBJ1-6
CASSSYRSGLNSPLHF
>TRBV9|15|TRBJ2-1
CASSVGGTGGEQRFF
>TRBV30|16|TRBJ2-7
CAWSVGRGTISYEQYF
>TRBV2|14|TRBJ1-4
CASSEHGSNEKLFF
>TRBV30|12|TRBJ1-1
CAWIERNTEAFF
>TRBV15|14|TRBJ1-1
CATSREQGPTEAFF
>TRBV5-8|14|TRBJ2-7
CASSSATGSYEQYF
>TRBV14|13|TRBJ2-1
CASGLGGYNEQFF
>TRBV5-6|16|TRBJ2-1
CASSFPGGRHYNEQFF
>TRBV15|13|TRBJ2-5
CATSRDISGTQYF
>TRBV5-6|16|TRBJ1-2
CASSLALLERMGGYTF
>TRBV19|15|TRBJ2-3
CASSYRDTSTDTQYF
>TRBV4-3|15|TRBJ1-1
CASSQEPGLNTEAFF
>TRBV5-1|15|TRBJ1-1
CASSRRQGVNTEAFF
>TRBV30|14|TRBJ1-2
CAWGGDGEDYGYTF